This TCR beta chain was recovered during a study of blood T cells in healthy people across ages. The second PCR ran roughly 6 to 12 cycles with a sample-barcoded 5' primer and J-beta primers. One entry per CDR3 protein results from TCRdb running MiXCR on the 5' RACE reads. This table has fewer than 1,200,000 distinct CDR3 sequences, about 23% appearing once. This clonotype showed up just a few times. Germline CDR1 and CDR2: MNHNY and SVGAGI (reference sequence). The CDR3 has 14 residues. This same sample was also taken into another study, of T cells of mothers and their children. That study reports: Using the M1S primer, the second PCR added sample barcodes along with 2-4 random nucleotides.

The chain uses TRBV6-6 and TRBJ2-5, with 10 bases identical to TRBD2. The DNA matches TRBJ2-7 better at its end, which makes the J call doubtful. The sequence was obtained from a girl aged 2 to 10 in good health. Specimen: blood. CDR3 protein: CASSDPGLAPEQYF. CDR3 sequence (DNA): TGTGCCAGCAGTGATCCGGGACTAGCGCCCGAGCAGTACTTC.